Only one count was recorded for the clone carrying this T cell receptor (beta chain). Its target is not known. Libraries were prepared by immunoSEQ multiplex PCR; TCRdb keeps only in-frame clonotypes and omits some of them. This table holds about 350,000 clones, about 88% found once. Treatment: roughly 19 received Ad26.COV2.S at low or high dose, single or two shots; roughly five received placebo; per-sample allocation not given. The investigators took samples on day 63 after the first vaccine or placebo injection. This entry comes from a study of Ad26.COV2.S vaccination and SARS-CoV-2 variants. The study, taken as a whole, reports: The TCR breadth and depth analyses may have understated or missed part of the total T cell responses.

This CDR3 region has 13 residues. With 6 bases removed from V and 6 bases from J, the gap between germline ends came to 14 bases. Germline V CDR1 and CDR2: MNHEY, SVGAGI. The TCR sequence derives from a person between 18 and 65 years old who received the Ad26.COV2.S COVID-19 vaccine or a placebo. The rearrangement joins TRBV6-5 to TRBJ1-2; no clear D gene. This specimen consisted of peripheral blood, obtained in a trial of Ad26.COV2.S vaccine versus placebo. The CDR3 loop is CASSPGQNHGYTF. CDR3 nucleotide sequence: TGTGCCAGCAGCCCCGGGCAGAACCATGGCTACACCTTC.